One and the same sample provided the 27 T cell receptor beta chains below, sequenced in a study of shared clonotypes between healthy human individuals. The data were produced by immunoSEQ multiplex PCR, yet TCRdb's version contains in-frame clones alone and is incomplete. Here the sample spans hundreds of thousands of clones, approximately 79% being singletons. The source material was memory CD4+ T cells sorted from blood. Subset of the sample: CD45RA-negative fraction. These receptor sequences come from a woman aged 25 to 39 in good health.

V and J are TRBV27 and TRBJ2-1; D unresolved. This CDR3 has 14 residues. The germline CDR1 and CDR2 sequences are MNHEY and SMNVEV (reference sequence). V lost 0 bases, J lost 8 bases, and 11 bases lay in between. The DNA for the CDR3 is TGTGCCAGCAGTTTATCCCGGGCCCGAGATGAGCAGTTCTTC. Its protein product is CASSLSRARDEQFF.

This chain links TRBV5-1 with TRBJ1-4, with TRBD1 as a possible D gene (6 bases). CDR3 size: 15 residues. Germline CDR1 is SGHRS and CDR2 is YFSETQ. With 4 bases removed from V and 14 bases from J, the gap between germline ends came to 24 bases. The chain's CDR3 is CASSITDPRGGGLFF. DNA of the CDR3: TGCGCCAGCAGCATAACCGACCCCAGGGGAGGGGGGCTGTTTTTT. The full variable domain, with the rest looked up from reference TRBV5-1 and TRBJ1-4, is KAGVTQTPRYLIKTRGQQVTLSCSPISGHRSVSWYQQTPGQGLQFLFEYFSETQRNKGNFPGRFSGRQFSNSRSEMNVSTLELGDSALYLCASSITDPRGGGLFFGSGTQLSVL.

The chain employs TRBV18 and TRBJ2-3; no clear D gene. CDR3 length equals 15 residues. Per the germline V gene, CDR1 is KGHSH and CDR2 is LQKENI. V dropped 0 bases and J dropped 1 base, with 8 bases sitting between them. The CDR3 spells CASSPPRQGTDTQYF. The DNA of the CDR3 is TGTGCCAGCTCACCACCTCGGCAGGGCACAGATACGCAGTATTTT. Full variable domain (rest looked up from reference TRBV18 and TRBJ2-3): NAGVMQNPRHLVRRRGQEARLRCSPMKGHSHVYWYRQLPEEGLKFMVYLQKENIIDESGMPKERFSAEFPKEGPSILRIQQVVRGDSAAYFCASSPPRQGTDTQYFGPGTRLTVL.

V gene TRBV10-2 combines with J gene TRBJ1-4, with 8 bases that match TRBD1. The CDR3 loop spans 18 amino acids. Germline V gives CDR1 WSHSY, CDR2 SAAADI. The trim removed 4 bases at V and 3 bases at J, leaving 13 bases unmatched. CDR3 loop: CASSVVLTGAPANEKLFF. The CDR3 nucleotides are TGCGCCAGCAGTGTTGTCCTGACAGGGGCACCGGCTAATGAAAAACTGTTTTTT.

Worth noting for this clone: The identical CDR3 is also encoded by other nucleotide sequences in the sample. The chain combines TRBV10-3 with TRBJ1-5, with 7 positions matching TRBD1. V was clipped by 3 bases and J by 3 bases; unmatched bases: 2. Germline V gene data show CDR1 as ENHRY and CDR2 as SYGVKD. CDR3 size: 14 residues. The CDR3 DNA is TGTGCCATCAGTGACAGGGGGAACAATCAGCCCCAGCATTTT. Amino acid sequence: CAISDRGNNQPQHF.

J is TRBJ2-7 and V is TRBV5-1; the D gene could be TRBD1 or TRBD2 (5 bases each). Germline V gives CDR1 SGHRS, CDR2 YFSETQ. CDR3 size: 14 residues. The ends were cut back, 2 bases at V and 4 bases at J, with 13 bases in the middle. This CDR3 is CASSLLGALYEQYF. Here the CDR3 DNA reads TGCGCCAGCAGCTTACTAGGGGCCTTATACGAGCAGTACTTC.

The chain couples TRBV5-1 to TRBJ2-1, with 12 bases aligning to TRBD2. V trimming: 1 base; J trimming: 5 bases; junction bases outside the gene matches: 1. The germline V gene has CDR1 SGHRS and CDR2 YFSETQ. The CDR3 runs 15 residues. The CDR3 DNA is TGCGCCAGCAGCTTGAGGACTAGCGGGGACAATGAGCAGTTCTTC. Its translation is CASSLRTSGDNEQFF.

A note on this clone: Being one base from a much bigger clone, this may be a read error. The chain recombines TRBV5-4 with TRBJ2-7, with D maybe TRBD1 (6 bases). V lost 3 bases and J 2 bases, leaving 6 bases between the germline ends. Germline V gene sequence: CDR1 SGHNT, CDR2 YYREEE (reference sequence). The CDR3 extends over 12 amino acids. CDR3 bases: TGTGCCAGCAGCTGGGACACCTACGAGCAGTACTTC. Amino acid sequence: CASSWDTYEQYF.

V gene TRBV28 combines with J gene TRBJ1-4, with D possibly TRBD1 on 6 matching bases. CDR1 is MDHEN and CDR2 is SYDVKM in the germline V gene. CDR3 size: 15 residues. Trimming cost V 5 bases and J 8 bases, with 18 bases left between them. The CDR3 reads CASSPQQGLKEKLFF. CDR3 sequence (DNA): TGTGCCAGCAGTCCTCAACAGGGATTAAAGGAAAAACTGTTTTTT. Looking up the rest from reference TRBV28 and TRBJ1-4 gives the full variable domain: DVKVTQSSRYLVKRTGEKVFLECVQDMDHENMFWYRQDPGLGLRLIYFSYDVKMKEKGDIPEGYSVSREKKERFSLILESASTNQTSMYLCASSPQQGLKEKLFFGSGTQLSVL.

The sample holds a few counts of this clone. V gene TRBV19 combines with J gene TRBJ2-7; D might be TRBD2 (6 bases). This CDR3 has 13 residues. CDR1 LNHDA and CDR2 SQIVND come from the germline V gene (reference sequence). V was pared by 3 bases and J by 4 bases, with 10 bases between. Here the CDR3 DNA reads TGTGCCAGTAGTATGATCCGGGGGTACGAGCAGTACTTC. It encodes CASSMIRGYEQYF.

This clone has more than one count but fewer than ten. The chain couples TRBV28 to TRBJ2-1; D not certain. Germline assignment: CDR1 MDHEN and CDR2 SYDVKM. Trimming stripped 5 bases from V and 3 bases from J, with 20 bases between. The CDR3 length is 17 residues. The CDR3: CASSPASLQTNYNEQFF. For the CDR3, the DNA is TGTGCCAGCAGTCCCGCCAGCCTGCAAACGAACTACAATGAGCAGTTCTTC.

The rearrangement uses TRBV18 and TRBJ2-3, with D possibly being TRBD1 (6 bases). Trimming left V 6 bases short and J 4 bases short, with 14 bases between. CDR3 length: 14 residues. Germline V CDR1 and CDR2: KGHSH, LQKENI. CDR3 nucleotides: TGTGCCAGCTCCCCAGGGTGGGGGCCAGATACGCAGTATTTT. Translating it yields CASSPGWGPDTQYF.

The V call is TRBV28, the J call TRBJ2-7, with TRBD1 identical over 7 bases. The CDR3 sequence is 15 residues long. CDR1 and CDR2 from the germline V gene are MDHEN and SYDVKM. The V segment lost 5 bases and the J segment 0 bases; nucleotides outside the gene matches: 7. The CDR3 region is CASSPPTGSSYEQYF. The CDR3 coding sequence is TGTGCCAGCAGTCCGCCGACAGGGAGCTCCTACGAGCAGTACTTC.

The V call is TRBV10-3, the J call TRBJ2-1; 12 positions agree with TRBD2. The CDR3 totals 18 residues. The germline CDR1 and CDR2 sequences are ENHRY and SYGVKD. Trimming cost V 0 bases and J 2 bases; bases outside gene matches: 5. The CDR3 bases are TGTGCCATCAGTGAGTCTGAGGGACTAGCGGGTCCCTACAATGAGCAGTTCTTC. Its translation is CAISESEGLAGPYNEQFF.

The chain couples TRBV30 to TRBJ2-1, with no clear D. The CDR3 loop spans 12 amino acids. V lost 5 bases to trimming and J lost 4 bases, with 9 bases between them. Germline CDR1 GTSNPN, CDR2 SVGIG (reference sequence). This CDR3 reads CAWGHIYNEQFF. The CDR3 nucleotides read TGTGCCTGGGGGCACATTTACAATGAGCAGTTCTTC.

The gene calls are TRBV10-3 and TRBJ2-7; no firm D call. The CDR3 covers 14 residues. Trimming took off 3 bases at V and 9 bases at J, with 18 bases between the two ends. The germline gives CDR1 ENHRY, CDR2 SYGVKD. CDR3 protein: CAISDVVALSRQYF. CDR3 in DNA: TGTGCCATCAGTGATGTCGTAGCCTTGAGTCGGCAGTACTTC.

V is TRBV30 and J is TRBJ2-7, with D possibly being TRBD2 (6 bases). Per the germline V gene, CDR1 is GTSNPN and CDR2 is SVGIG (reference sequence). The V and J ends lost 8 bases and 4 bases respectively, with 18 bases between them. This CDR3 has 13 amino acids. The DNA of the CDR3 is TGTGCCGCGGGGTCCGTCGGGGTTTACGAGCAGTACTTC. It encodes CAAGSVGVYEQYF. The variable domain in full, with the rest retrieved from reference TRBV30 and TRBJ2-7, is SQTIHQWPATLVQPVGSPLSLECTVEGTSNPNLYWYRQAAGRGLQLLFYSVGIGQISSEVPQNLSASRPQDRQFILSSKKLLLSDSGFYLCAAGSVGVYEQYFGPGTRLTVT.

The CDR3 region is CAWDNRGDEQFF. The DNA for the CDR3 is TGTGCCTGGGATAACAGGGGCGATGAGCAGTTCTTC. The chain joins TRBV30 to TRBJ2-1; 7 bases are shared with TRBD1. CDR1 and CDR2 from the germline V gene are GTSNPN and SVGIG (reference sequence). The V and J ends lost 5 bases and 8 bases, in that order; junction bases with no gene match: 6. There are 12 residues in the CDR3. The variable domain in full, completed from reference TRBV30 and TRBJ2-1, reads SQTIHQWPATLVQPVGSPLSLECTVEGTSNPNLYWYRQAAGRGLQLLFYSVGIGQISSEVPQNLSASRPQDRQFILSSKKLLLSDSGFYLCAWDNRGDEQFFGPGTRLTVL.

Worth noting for this clone: Other DNA sequences in the same sample also yield this CDR3. The J gene is TRBJ2-6, the V gene TRBV30; D gene uncertain. Trimming took off 4 bases at V and 0 bases at J, with 4 bases between the two ends. CDR1 and CDR2 from the germline V gene are GTSNPN and SVGIG (reference sequence). The CDR3 sequence is 13 residues long. The CDR3 DNA sequence: TGTGCCTGGACCCGCTCTGGGGCCAACGTCCTGACTTTC. The encoded protein is CAWTRSGANVLTF.

This chain connects TRBV7-6 to TRBJ2-2, with 10 bases lining up with TRBD2. CDR3 size: 14 residues. The germline gives CDR1 SGHVS, CDR2 FNYEAQ. The V gene end was trimmed by 3 bases and the J gene end by 8 bases; junction bases not matched to a gene: 3. The CDR3 nucleotides read TGTGCCAGCAGCTTCGGGACTAGCGTTGGGGAGCTGTTTTTT. It is translated as CASSFGTSVGELFF.

About this clone: Since a far larger clone is one base different, this is likely a read error. The chain carries TRBV14 and TRBJ2-3; 9 positions agree with TRBD2. The CDR3 is made up of 15 amino acids. The junction had 8 bases not matched to a gene; V was cut back by 2 bases and J by 8 bases. Germline V gene sequence: CDR1 SGHDN, CDR2 FVKESK. The CDR3 loop is CASSQPSGTDGTQYF. The CDR3 DNA reads TGTGCCAGCAGCCAACCTAGCGGGACAGATGGTACGCAGTATTTT.

This clone was recorded once. This same CDR3 is encoded by further DNA sequences in the sample. The chain uses TRBV7-9 and TRBJ2-6; D not certain. This CDR3 region has 14 residues. The ends were cut back, 1 base at V and 4 bases at J, with 5 bases in the middle. CDR1 and CDR2 (germline): SEHNR, FQNEAQ (reference sequence). CDR3 protein: CASSLGAGANVLTF. The CDR3 region has the DNA TGTGCCAGCAGCTTAGGTGCCGGGGCCAACGTCCTGACTTTC.

In this sample, this clone turned up many times. V gene TRBV30 combines with J gene TRBJ2-5; a possible D gene is TRBD2 (6 bases). CDR1 is GTSNPN and CDR2 is SVGIG in the germline V gene (reference sequence). Trimming removed 0 bases from V and 5 bases from J, with 22 bases in between. The CDR3 runs to 17 residues. CDR3 sequence: CAWSVGTGAQMGETQYF. The CDR3 region has the DNA TGTGCCTGGAGTGTAGGTACGGGAGCGCAAATGGGGGAGACCCAGTACTTC.

This chain links TRBV4-2 with TRBJ1-5, with D maybe TRBD1 (5 bases). This CDR3 has 14 amino acids. V lost 2 bases, J lost 6 bases, and 11 bases lay in between. The germline V gene encodes CDR1 LGHNA and CDR2 YNFKEQ. CDR3 in DNA: TGTGCCAGCAGCCAATGGACGGGGGGTCAGCCCCAGCATTTT. It yields the protein CASSQWTGGQPQHF.

This chain uses TRBV7-2 with TRBJ2-7; the D gene is possibly TRBD1 (5 bases). Trimming took 0 bases from V and 3 from J, leaving 12 bases between them. The CDR3 runs 15 residues. Looked up from germline, CDR1 is SGHTA and CDR2 is FQGNSA. CDR3 region: CASSLALWQGYEQYF. Written as DNA, the CDR3 is TGTGCCAGCAGCTTAGCGCTATGGCAGGGCTACGAGCAGTACTTC.

The rearrangement joins TRBV28 to TRBJ2-7; 9 bases fit TRBD1. In germline, CDR1 is MDHEN, CDR2 SYDVKM. The CDR3 extends over 13 amino acids. V shed 7 bases and J 5 bases; nucleotides not matched to a gene: 6. CDR3 nucleotide sequence: TGTGCCAGCACCGGGACAGGGTACCACGAGCAGTACTTC. As protein: CASTGTGYHEQYF.

As to this clone: Other DNA sequences of this sample code for an identical CDR3. The rearrangement links TRBV5-1 to TRBJ2-2; possible D gene TRBD2, 6 bases. The ends were cut back, 3 bases at V and 5 bases at J, with 14 bases in the middle. Germline V gives CDR1 SGHRS, CDR2 YFSETQ. The length of the CDR3 is 15 residues. For the CDR3, the DNA is TGCGCCAGCAGCTCCGGGACTGAGGGGACCGGGGAGCTGTTTTTT. This translates into CASSSGTEGTGELFF.